This T cell receptor (beta chain) was captured in a study of T cell repertoires in cytomegalovirus infection. Study at large: Based on public TCR beta signatures, there were indications of CMV infection and of a matching HLA type.

Each CDR3 protein is one row after TCRdb ran MiXCR on the reads. The sample has about 230,000 distinct CDR3 sequences, under 25% seen once. This clonotype was counted a few times. The CDR3 runs 13 residues. V dropped 4 bases and J dropped 5 bases, with 8 bases sitting between them. CDR1 and CDR2 (germline): KGHDR, SFDVKD. This clonotype originated in a human donor in good health (CMV status not recorded). Some clones in this sample may be carry-over from other donors' samples. Sequencing was done on a sample of CD8+ T cells from PBMCs. The chain uses TRBV24-1 and TRBJ2-1, with no clear D. CDR3 residues: CATSEQRNNEQFF. In DNA form, the CDR3 reads TGTGCCACCAGTGAACAGAGGAACAATGAGCAGTTCTTC.